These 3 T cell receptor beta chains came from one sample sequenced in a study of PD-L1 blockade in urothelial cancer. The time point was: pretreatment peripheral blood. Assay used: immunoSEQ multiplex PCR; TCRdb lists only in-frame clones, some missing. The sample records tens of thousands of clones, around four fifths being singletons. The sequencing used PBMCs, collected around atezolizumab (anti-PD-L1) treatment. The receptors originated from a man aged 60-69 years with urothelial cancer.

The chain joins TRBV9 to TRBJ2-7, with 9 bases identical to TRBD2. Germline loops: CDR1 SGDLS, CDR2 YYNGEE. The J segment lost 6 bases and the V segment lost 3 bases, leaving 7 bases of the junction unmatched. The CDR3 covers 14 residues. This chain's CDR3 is CASSGGGGAREQYF. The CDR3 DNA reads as TGTGCCAGCAGCGGGGGCGGGGGGGCGCGCGAGCAGTACTTC.

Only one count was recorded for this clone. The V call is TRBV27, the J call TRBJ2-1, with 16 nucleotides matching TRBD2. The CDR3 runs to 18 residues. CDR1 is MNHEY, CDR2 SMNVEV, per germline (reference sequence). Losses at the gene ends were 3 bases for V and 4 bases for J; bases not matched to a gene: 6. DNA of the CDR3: TGTGCCAGCAGTTTGGGACTAGCGGGGGGGTCCCCTTACAATGAGCAGTTCTTC. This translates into CASSLGLAGGSPYNEQFF.

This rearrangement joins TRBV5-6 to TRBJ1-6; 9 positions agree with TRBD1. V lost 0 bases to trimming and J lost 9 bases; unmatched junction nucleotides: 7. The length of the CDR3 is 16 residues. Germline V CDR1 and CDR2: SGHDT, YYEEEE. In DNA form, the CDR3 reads TGTGCCAGCAGCTTGGGGACAGGGGCGGTGTCTTCACCCCTCCACTTT. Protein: CASSLGTGAVSSPLHF. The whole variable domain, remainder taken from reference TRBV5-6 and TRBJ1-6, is DAGVTQSPTHLIKTRGQQVTLRCSPKSGHDTVSWYQQALGQGPQFIFQYYEEEERQRGNFPDRFSGHQFPNYSSELNVNALLLGDSALYLCASSLGTGAVSSPLHFGNGTRLTVT.